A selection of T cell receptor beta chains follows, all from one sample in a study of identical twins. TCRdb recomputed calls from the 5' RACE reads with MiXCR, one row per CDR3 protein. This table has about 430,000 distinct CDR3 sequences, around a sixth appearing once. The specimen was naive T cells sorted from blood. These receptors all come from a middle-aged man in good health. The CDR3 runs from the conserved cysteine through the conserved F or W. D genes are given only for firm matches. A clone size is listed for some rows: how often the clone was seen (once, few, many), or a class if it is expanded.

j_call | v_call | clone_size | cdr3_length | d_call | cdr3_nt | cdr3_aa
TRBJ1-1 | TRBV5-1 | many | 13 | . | TGTGCCAGCAGTTTGGCAGAGAACACTGAAGCTTTCTTT | CASSLAENTEAFF
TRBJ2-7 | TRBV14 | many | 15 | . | TGTGCCAGCAGCCCGGGTTTAGGGGGGGCAGACGAGCAGTACTTC | CASSPGLGGADEQYF
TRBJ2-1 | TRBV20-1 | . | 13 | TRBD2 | TGCAGTGCCGGAGTTGCGGGAGGGCGAGAGCAGTTCTTC | CSAGVAGGREQFF
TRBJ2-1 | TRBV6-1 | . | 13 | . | TGTGCCAGCAGTGTAAGACAGGACAATGAGCAGTTCTTC | CASSVRQDNEQFF
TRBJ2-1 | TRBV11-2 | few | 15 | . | TGTGCCAGCAGCTTAGCCCCCGGACGGAACAATGAGCAGTTCTTC | CASSLAPGRNNEQFF
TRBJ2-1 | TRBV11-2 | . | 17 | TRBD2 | TGTGCCAGCAGGGTACTAGCGGGGATATACTCCTACAATGAGCAGTTCTTC | CASRVLAGIYSYNEQFF
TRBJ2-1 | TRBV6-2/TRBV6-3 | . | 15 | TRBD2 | TGTGCCAGCAGTGGGACTAGCGGGGTTGACAATGAGCAGTTCTTC | CASSGTSGVDNEQFF
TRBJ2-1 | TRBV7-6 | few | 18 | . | TGTGCCAGCAGCTTGGAAACCAGTAGAACTCGGACGAGCAATGAGCAGTTCTTC | CASSLETSRTRTSNEQFF
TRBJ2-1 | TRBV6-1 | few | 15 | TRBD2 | TGTGCCAGCAGTCAAGGACTAGCGGGAGTCCGGGAGCAGTTCTTC | CASSQGLAGVREQFF
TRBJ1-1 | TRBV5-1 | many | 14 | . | TGCGCCAGCAGCTTAGGGGGGCTAAACACTGAAGCTTTCTTT | CASSLGGLNTEAFF
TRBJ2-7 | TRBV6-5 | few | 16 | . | TGTGCCAGCAGTTTTGCCGGGCCCGGGAACGGGGACGAGCAGTACTTC | CASSFAGPGNGDEQYF
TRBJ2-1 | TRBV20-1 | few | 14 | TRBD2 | TGCAGTGCCCGTGGACTAGCGGTCCGCAATGAGCAGTTCTTC | CSARGLAVRNEQFF
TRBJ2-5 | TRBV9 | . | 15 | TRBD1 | TGTGCCAGCAGCCCACGACAGGGTTCCCCAGAGACCCAGTACTTC | CASSPRQGSPETQYF
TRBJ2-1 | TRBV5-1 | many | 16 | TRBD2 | TGCGCCAGCAGCTTGATGAGGCTAGCGGGGAACAATGAGCAGTTCTTC | CASSLMRLAGNNEQFF
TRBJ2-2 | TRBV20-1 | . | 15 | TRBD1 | TGCAGTGCGGAAAGACAGGGGGCTTACACCGGGGAGCTGTTTTTT | CSAERQGAYTGELFF
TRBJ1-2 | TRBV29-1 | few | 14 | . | TGCAGCGTGCCAAATGGGGCTTACGGCTATGGCTACACCTTC | CSVPNGAYGYGYTF
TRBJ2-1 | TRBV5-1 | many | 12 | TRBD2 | TGCGCCAGCAGGGGGGCGGGAGGTGAGCAGTTCTTC | CASRGAGGEQFF
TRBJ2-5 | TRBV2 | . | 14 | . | TGTGCCAGCAGTGAGTATGGAGGCAGAGAGACCCAGTACTTC | CASSEYGGRETQYF
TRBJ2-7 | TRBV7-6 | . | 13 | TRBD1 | TGTGCCAGCACCCTACAGGGGGGCGACGAGCAGTACTTC | CASTLQGGDEQYF
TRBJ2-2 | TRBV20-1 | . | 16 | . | TGCAGTGCTAGAAGCGCCGACAACGCGAACACCGGGGAGCTGTTTTTT | CSARSADNANTGELFF
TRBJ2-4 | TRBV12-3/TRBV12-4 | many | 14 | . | TGTGCCAGCAGTTTAGTGGGAGTCATGAGCATTCAGTACTTC | CASSLVGVMSIQYF
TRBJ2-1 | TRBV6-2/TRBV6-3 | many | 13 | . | TGTGCCAGCACCTACCTCGGGGGTCCTGAGCAGTTCTTC | CASTYLGGPEQFF
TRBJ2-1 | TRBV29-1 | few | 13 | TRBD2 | TGCAGCGTTGATAGGACTAGCGGGAATGAGCAGTTCTTC | CSVDRTSGNEQFF
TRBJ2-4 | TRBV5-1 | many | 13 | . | TGCGCCAGCAACGACGGGCCTCAAGGGATTCAGTACTTC | CASNDGPQGIQYF
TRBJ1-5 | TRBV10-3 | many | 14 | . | TGTGCCATCAGTGAGCAGGGGCTGAGGCAGCCCCAGCATTTT | CAISEQGLRQPQHF
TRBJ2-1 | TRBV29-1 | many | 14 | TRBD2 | TGCAGCGTTGGAAGCGGGAGTTTGAGCAATGAGCAGTTCTTC | CSVGSGSLSNEQFF
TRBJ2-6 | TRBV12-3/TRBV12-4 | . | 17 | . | TGTGCCAGCAGTTTAGTGGCCAGCCGCTCTGGGGCCAACGTCCTGACTTTC | CASSLVASRSGANVLTF
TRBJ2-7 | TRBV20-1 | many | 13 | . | TGCAGTGCCCCCTCGGGCAGCTCCTACGAGCAGTACTTC | CSAPSGSSYEQYF
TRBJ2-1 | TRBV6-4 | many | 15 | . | TGTGCCAGCTCCCCGGAGGGCTTCTCCTACAATGAGCAGTTCTTC | CASSPEGFSYNEQFF
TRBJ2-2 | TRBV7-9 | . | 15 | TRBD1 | TGTGCCAGCAGGCCCGGGACAGGGTACCCCGGGGAGCTGTTTTTT | CASRPGTGYPGELFF
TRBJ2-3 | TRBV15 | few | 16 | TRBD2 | TGTGCCACCAGCAGATTCGGGACTAGCGGTACAGATACGCAGTATTTT | CATSRFGTSGTDTQYF
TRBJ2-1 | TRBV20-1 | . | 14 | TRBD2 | TGCAGTGCTAGGGCTAGCGGCCATAACAATGAGCAGTTCTTC | CSARASGHNNEQFF
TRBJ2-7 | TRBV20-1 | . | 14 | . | TGCAGTGCTAGAGGGCCCACTAGGGCCTACGAGCAGTACTTC | CSARGPTRAYEQYF
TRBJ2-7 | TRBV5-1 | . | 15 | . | TGCGCCAGCAGCTTGGAAGGGGCCAGACTGAAGGAGCAGTACTTC | CASSLEGARLKEQYF
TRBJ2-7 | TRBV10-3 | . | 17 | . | TGTGCCATCAGTACGACGGAGGGCGGGGGACAACCCTACGAGCAGTACTTC | CAISTTEGGGQPYEQYF
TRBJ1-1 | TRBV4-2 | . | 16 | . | TGTGCCAGCAGCCAGGCTCAATACCGGGACAACCCTGAAGCTTTCTTT | CASSQAQYRDNPEAFF
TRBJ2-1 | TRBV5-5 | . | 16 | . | TGTGCCAGCAGCTTGAATCGACAGAGCTCCTACAATGAGCAGTTCTTC | CASSLNRQSSYNEQFF
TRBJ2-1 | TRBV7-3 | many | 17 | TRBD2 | TGTGCCAGCAGCTTAACGACGACTAGCGGGACGACCAATGAGCAGTTCTTC | CASSLTTTSGTTNEQFF
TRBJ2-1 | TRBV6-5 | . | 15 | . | TGTGCCAGCAGTTACGTCGGGAGTGTCTACAATGAGCAGTTCTTC | CASSYVGSVYNEQFF
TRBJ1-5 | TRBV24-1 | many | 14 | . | TGTGCCACCAGTGATCCTTATAGCAATCAGCCCCAGCATTTT | CATSDPYSNQPQHF
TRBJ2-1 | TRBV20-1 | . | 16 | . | TGCAGTGCTACAGACAGGAGCCCGCGAGTGTACAATGAGCAGTTCTTC | CSATDRSPRVYNEQFF
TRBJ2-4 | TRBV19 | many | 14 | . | TGTGCCAGTAGTATACAGACCTCCGGGAACATTCAGTACTTC | CASSIQTSGNIQYF
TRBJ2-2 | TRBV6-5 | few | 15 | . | TGTGCCAGCAGTTACCAGCATGGCCCTTACGGGGAGCTGTTTTTT | CASSYQHGPYGELFF
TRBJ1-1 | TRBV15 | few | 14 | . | TGTGCCACCAGCAGAGATCCGGGGGGCACTGAAGCTTTCTTT | CATSRDPGGTEAFF
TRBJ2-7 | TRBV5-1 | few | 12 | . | TGCGCCAGCAATGGCATAGGGGTCGAGCAGTACTTC | CASNGIGVEQYF
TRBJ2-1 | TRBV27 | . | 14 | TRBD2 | TGTGCCAGCAGAATAAGCGGGAGGCATTATGAGCAGTTCTTC | CASRISGRHYEQFF